One sample yielded the 20 T cell receptor beta chains listed below, sequenced in a study of cytomegalovirus exposure and HLA in healthy donors (dated 2017 in TCRdb). The method was the immunoSEQ multiplex PCR assay. For the multiplex PCR, a mixture combining 60 forward primers for TCR Vbeta segments and 13 reverse primers for TCR Jbeta segments was used. TCRdb provides this immuneACCESS table in a form limited to in-frame rearrangements. Some clones are lacking; in checked studies, under half of them reflect an unresolved V gene, and why the rest are absent is not known. For this sample there are 100,000 to 150,000 clones; 65% to 85% appear just once. The top ten clonotypes cover roughly 15% of the sample. The specimen sequenced was PBMCs. The receptor set was obtained from a man between 45 and 60 years old in good health and CMV-seropositive.

V and J are TRBV7-9 and TRBJ2-5, with D uncertain. Germline CDR1 SEHNR, CDR2 FQNEAQ (reference sequence). Trimming took off 5 bases at V and 2 bases at J, with 15 bases between the two ends. The CDR3 runs to 15 residues. DNA for the CDR3: TGTGCCAGCAGCCCTCCCCCGGTGAAGCAAGAGACCCAGTACTTC. It encodes CASSPPPVKQETQYF.

This chain joins TRBV7-8 and TRBJ2-2, with 15 bases identical to TRBD2. Germline loops: CDR1 SGHVS, CDR2 FQNEAQ. CDR3 size: 16 residues. V shed 6 bases and J 6 bases; nucleotides not matched to a gene: 5. The CDR3 protein is CASSWTSGGVAGELFF. In nucleotides, the CDR3 is TGTGCCAGCAGTTGGACTAGCGGGGGGGTGGCCGGGGAGCTGTTTTTT.

In nucleotides, the CDR3 is TGTGCCAGCAGTTACCGTGGGACTATGAACACTGAAGCTTTCTTT. This sequence encodes CASSYRGTMNTEAFF. The chain couples TRBV6-5 to TRBJ1-1; possibly TRBD1 for D (5 bases). The CDR3 is made up of 15 amino acids. From germline, CDR1 is MNHEY and CDR2 SVGAGI. V lost 2 bases to trimming and J lost 0 bases, with 10 bases between them.

This clone was seen more than once but under ten times. This chain links TRBV6-5 with TRBJ2-1, with TRBD1 identical over 8 bases. Germline V lookup: CDR1 MNHEY, CDR2 SVGAGI. J gave up 7 bases and V 4 bases, and 6 bases lay outside the gene matches. The CDR3 is 14 residues long. In DNA, the CDR3 is TGTGCCAGCAGTTCTCGGACAGGGATGAATGAGCAGTTCTTC. It specifies CASSSRTGMNEQFF.

The rearrangement joins TRBV25-1 to TRBJ2-3; 9 nucleotides agree with TRBD1. The germline CDR1 and CDR2 sequences are MGHDK and SYGVNS. CDR3 length: 16 amino acids. V gave up 1 base and J gave up 2 bases; unmatched junction bases: 4. The CDR3: CASSELGTGPTDTQYF. The DNA for the CDR3 is TGTGCCAGCAGTGAATTGGGGACAGGGCCCACAGATACGCAGTATTTT.

The rearrangement links TRBV4-1 to TRBJ1-5; D unclear. V gave up 0 bases and J gave up 0 bases, with 6 bases separating them. Germline-derived CDR1 and CDR2 are MGHRA and YSYEKL. This CDR3 has 15 amino acids. The DNA of the CDR3 is TGCGCCAGCAGCCAAGACCTCTATAGCAATCAGCCCCAGCATTTT. Translating gives CASSQDLYSNQPQHF.

Only one count was recorded for this clone. The J gene is TRBJ2-7, the V gene TRBV7-2; D remains unclear. Between the trimmed V and J ends, which lost 5 bases and 0 bases, there was a span of 5 bases. The germline gives CDR1 SGHTA, CDR2 FQGNSA. The CDR3 is 12 amino acids. The CDR3 loop is CASSASSYEQYF. In nucleotides, the CDR3 is TGTGCCAGCAGCGCGAGCTCCTACGAGCAGTACTTC.

As for this clone: A far larger clone lies a single base away; this is likely a read error. In the same sample, other DNA sequences code for this CDR3. The chain uses TRBV10-1 and TRBJ2-3; perhaps TRBD2 as D (5 bases). The CDR3 contains 13 residues. Germline V gene data show CDR1 as WNHNN and CDR2 as SYGVQD (reference sequence). Between the trimmed V and J ends, which lost 5 bases and 6 bases, there was a span of 12 bases. The CDR3 region has the DNA TGCGCCAGCAGTCTCTTAGCGAGGGATACGCAGTATTTT. It specifies CASSLLARDTQYF.

The chain carries TRBV27 and TRBJ2-1; D perhaps matches TRBD2 (7 bases). V lost 5 bases to trimming and J lost 9 bases, with 17 bases between them. In germline, CDR1 is MNHEY, CDR2 SMNVEV (reference sequence). CDR3 length: 14 residues. The CDR3 is CASSAGAPASEQFF. The CDR3 DNA sequence: TGTGCCAGCAGTGCGGGGGCCCCGGCCTCTGAGCAGTTCTTC.

This clone occurred once. J is TRBJ2-3 and V is TRBV4-1; TRBD2 aligns across 9 bases. The CDR3 contains 15 residues. Losses at the gene ends were 4 bases for V and 3 bases for J; bases not matched to a gene: 5. CDR1 is MGHRA, CDR2 YSYEKL, per germline. In DNA, the CDR3 is TGCGCCAGCAGCCCTATGCGGGGGGGAACAGATACGCAGTATTTT. Encoded protein: CASSPMRGGTDTQYF.

This chain connects TRBV4-2 to TRBJ2-7, with 12 bases identical to TRBD2. Germline V gene lookup returns CDR1 LGHNA and CDR2 YNFKEQ. V shed 1 base and J 6 bases; nucleotides not matched to a gene: 7. CDR3 length: 16 amino acids. In nucleotides, the CDR3 is TGTGCCAGCAGCCAAGTGACGACTAGCGGGAGAGGCGAGCAGTACTTC. The encoded protein is CASSQVTTSGRGEQYF.

The CDR3 region has the DNA TGTGCCAGCAGCCAAGACGGGTTAGCGGGAGGGAGGGAGACCCAGTACTTC. Residues: CASSQDGLAGGRETQYF. This sequence joins TRBV4-2 and TRBJ2-5; 11 bases fit TRBD2. The CDR3 runs to 17 residues. Germline V gene data show CDR1 as LGHNA and CDR2 as YNFKEQ. V trimming: 0 bases; J trimming: 5 bases; junction bases outside the gene matches: 8.

The rearrangement links TRBV11-2 to TRBJ2-7; TRBD2 agrees at 8 bases. Germline V gene lookup returns CDR1 SGHAT and CDR2 FQNNGV. Trimming took 3 bases from V and 1 from J; bases not matched to a gene: 2. The CDR3 sequence is 14 residues long. CDR3 sequence reads: CASSFLAGSYEQYF. The CDR3 nucleotides read TGTGCCAGCAGCTTTTTAGCGGGATCCTACGAGCAGTACTTC.

This chain joins TRBV4-1 and TRBJ1-2, with unresolved D. V was cut by 0 bases and J by 5 bases, with 13 bases left in between. The CDR3 contains 15 residues. CDR1 and CDR2 from the germline V gene are MGHRA and YSYEKL. The CDR3 nucleotides read TGCGCCAGCAGCCAAGATTCCCTGAGCCCTTATGGCTACACCTTC. Protein product: CASSQDSLSPYGYTF.

The chain carries TRBV6-1 and TRBJ2-3; TRBD2 might be the D (5 bases). This CDR3 has 13 residues. Germline values: CDR1 MNHNS, CDR2 SASEGT. Trimming took 8 bases from V and 3 from J, leaving 12 bases between them. In DNA form, the CDR3 reads TGTGCCAGCTTGAGCCCGGGAACAGATACGCAGTATTTT. The encoded protein is CASLSPGTDTQYF.

The CDR3 sequence: CASSYSGTSGAYEQYF. The CDR3 nucleotides read TGTGCCAGCAGTTACTCTGGGACTAGCGGGGCCTACGAGCAGTACTTC. The chain links TRBV6-5 to TRBJ2-7; 13 nucleotides match TRBD2. Losses at the gene ends were 0 bases for V and 2 bases for J; bases not matched to a gene: 1. The CDR3 runs to 16 residues. Germline CDR1 MNHEY, CDR2 SVGAGI.

J is TRBJ1-6 and V is TRBV6-1; no clear D gene. Trimming removed 1 base from V and 7 bases from J, with 8 bases in between. CDR3 length: 14 residues. CDR1 is MNHNS, CDR2 SASEGT, per germline. CDR3 region: CASSEGVENSPLHF. The CDR3 region has the DNA TGTGCCAGCAGTGAAGGTGTAGAGAATTCACCCCTCCACTTT.

This sequence joins TRBV5-1 and TRBJ2-1, with 7 positions matching TRBD1. The germline gives CDR1 SGHRS, CDR2 YFSETQ. The CDR3 length is 13 residues. After removal of 3 bases from V and 12 bases from J, the junction contained 9 bases not matched to a gene. This CDR3 reads CASSSALTGTQFF. Here the CDR3 DNA reads TGCGCCAGCAGCTCTGCCCTGACAGGGACGCAGTTCTTC.

This sequence joins TRBV7-9 and TRBJ1-1, with 9 bases matching TRBD1. Germline values: CDR1 SEHNR, CDR2 FQNEAQ (reference sequence). The CDR3 has 15 amino acids. With V trimmed by 5 bases and J by 2 bases, 6 bases remained unmatched. The CDR3 coding sequence is TGTGCCAGCAGCCTGACAGGGGGTTTCAACACTGAAGCTTTCTTT. It translates to CASSLTGGFNTEAFF.

A note on this clone: Other DNA sequences from this sample encode an identical CDR3 as well. The rearrangement links TRBV2 to TRBJ2-3; D remains ambiguous. Germline CDR1 and CDR2: SNHLY and FYNNEI. Trimming left V 1 base short and J 1 base short, with 3 bases between. This CDR3 has 13 amino acids. CDR3 protein: CASSEGGTDTQYF. The CDR3 nucleotides are TGTGCCAGCAGTGAAGGCGGCACAGATACGCAGTATTTT.